What follows describes a single T cell receptor (beta chain). Antigen specificity is unknown. The time point was: patch test 1, 2 weeks after DPC sensitization. The treatment is: therapeutic diphenylcyclopropenone sensitization with weekly scalp DPC. Blood was collected ahead of every patch test applied. The CDR3 extends over 15 amino acids. Germline V gene data show CDR1 as LGHNA and CDR2 as YSLEER. V dropped 0 bases and J dropped 5 bases, with 14 bases sitting between them. These data come from a study of human T cells and chemical hapten exposure. Turning to the study itself: The use of 2% DPC on roughly 2 cm by roughly 2 cm of upper inner arm skin constituted sensitization. Findings of the study overall: With DPC sensitization, TCRs exceeding 1 in 1000 frequency showed no change.

How the authors handled the data: Sample TCR totals centred on a median of approximately 96,000, ranging about 20,000 to 700,000. MiXCR, applied by TCRdb to the RACE reads, yields one record per CDR3 protein. TCRdb's processing, not the study's, gives the V and J calls here. The sample lists approximately 79,000 distinct CDR3 sequences; about 9.3% were seen once. Sequencing was performed on whole blood, taken in connection with sensitization to the hapten diphenylcyclopropenone (DPC). The TCR originated in a woman aged 45-65 years with alopecia areata. Some clones in this sample may be carry-over from other donors' samples. The chain employs TRBV4-3 and TRBJ2-7; TRBD2 is a possible D gene (6 bases). CDR3 in amino acids: CASSQDSGVNDEQYF. CDR3 DNA: TGCGCCAGCAGCCAAGATAGCGGTGTGAATGACGAGCAGTACTTC.